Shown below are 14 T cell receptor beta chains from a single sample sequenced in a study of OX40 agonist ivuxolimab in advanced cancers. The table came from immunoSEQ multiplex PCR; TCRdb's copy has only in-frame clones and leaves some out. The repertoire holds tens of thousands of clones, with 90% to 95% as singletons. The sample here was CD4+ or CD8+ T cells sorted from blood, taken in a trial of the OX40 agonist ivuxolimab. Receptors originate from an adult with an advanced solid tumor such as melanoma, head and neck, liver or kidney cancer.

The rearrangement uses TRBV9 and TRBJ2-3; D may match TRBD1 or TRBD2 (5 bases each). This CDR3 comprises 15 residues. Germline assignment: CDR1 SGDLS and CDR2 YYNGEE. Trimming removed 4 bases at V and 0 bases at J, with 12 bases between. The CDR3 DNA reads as TGTGCCAGCAGCCCTCGGGGACCCAGCACAGATACGCAGTATTTT. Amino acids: CASSPRGPSTDTQYF.

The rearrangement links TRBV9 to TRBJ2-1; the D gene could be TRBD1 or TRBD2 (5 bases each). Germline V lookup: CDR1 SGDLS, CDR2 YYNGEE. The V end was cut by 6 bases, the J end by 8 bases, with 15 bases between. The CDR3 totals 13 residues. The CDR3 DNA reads TGTGCCAGCAATATCCCGGGGCACGATGAGCAGTTCTTC. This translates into CASNIPGHDEQFF.

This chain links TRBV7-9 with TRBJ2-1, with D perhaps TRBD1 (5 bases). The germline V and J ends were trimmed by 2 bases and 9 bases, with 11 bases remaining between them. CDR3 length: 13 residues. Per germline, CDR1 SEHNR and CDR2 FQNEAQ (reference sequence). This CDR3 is CASSLSGYGEQFF. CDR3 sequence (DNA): TGTGCCAGCAGCTTATCAGGGTACGGTGAGCAGTTCTTC.

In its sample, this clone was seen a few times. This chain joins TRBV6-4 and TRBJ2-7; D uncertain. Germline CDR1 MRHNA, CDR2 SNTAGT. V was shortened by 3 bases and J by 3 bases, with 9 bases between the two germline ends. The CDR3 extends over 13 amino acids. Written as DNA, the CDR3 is TGTGCCAGCAGTGAAGGACCTCACTACGAGCAGTACTTC. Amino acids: CASSEGPHYEQYF.

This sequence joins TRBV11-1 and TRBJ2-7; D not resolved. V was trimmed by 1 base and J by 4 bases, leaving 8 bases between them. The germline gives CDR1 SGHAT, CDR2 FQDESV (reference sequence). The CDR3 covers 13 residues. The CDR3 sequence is CASSLVGGYEQYF. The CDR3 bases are TGTGCCAGCAGCTTAGTAGGCGGTTACGAGCAGTACTTC.

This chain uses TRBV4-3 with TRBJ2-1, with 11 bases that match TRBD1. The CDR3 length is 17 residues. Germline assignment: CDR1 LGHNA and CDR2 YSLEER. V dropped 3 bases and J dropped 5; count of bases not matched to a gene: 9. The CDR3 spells CASSQRLGQGADNEQFF. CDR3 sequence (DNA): TGCGCCAGCAGCCAGAGATTAGGACAGGGGGCGGACAATGAGCAGTTCTTC.

The CDR3 sequence: CASSELGRGSLNTEAFF. CDR3 DNA: TGTGCCAGCAGTGAGCTCGGCAGGGGGTCCCTGAACACTGAAGCTTTCTTT. The chain is built from TRBV2 and TRBJ1-1; 7 positions match TRBD1. The CDR3 has 17 amino acids. The junction had 10 bases not matched to a gene; V was cut back by 3 bases and J by 0 bases. CDR1 SNHLY and CDR2 FYNNEI come from the germline V gene.

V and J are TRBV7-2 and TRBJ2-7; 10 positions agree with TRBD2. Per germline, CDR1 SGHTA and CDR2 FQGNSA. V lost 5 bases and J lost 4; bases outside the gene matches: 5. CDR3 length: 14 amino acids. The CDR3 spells CASSPGTSVYEQYF. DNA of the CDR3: TGTGCCAGCAGCCCCGGGACTAGCGTTTACGAGCAGTACTTC. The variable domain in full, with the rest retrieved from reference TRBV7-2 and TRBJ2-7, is GAGVSQSPSNKVTEKGKDVELRCDPISGHTALYWYRQSLGQGLEFLIYFQGNSAPDKSGLPSDRFSAERTGGSVSTLTIQRTQQEDSAVYLCASSPGTSVYEQYFGPGTRLTVT.

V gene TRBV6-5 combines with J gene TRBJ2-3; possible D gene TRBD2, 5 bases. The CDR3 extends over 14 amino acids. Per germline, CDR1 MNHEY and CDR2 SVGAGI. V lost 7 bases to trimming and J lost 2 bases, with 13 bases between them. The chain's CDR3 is CASKNGVSTDTQYF. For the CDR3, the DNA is TGTGCCAGCAAAAACGGGGTTTCCACAGATACGCAGTATTTT.

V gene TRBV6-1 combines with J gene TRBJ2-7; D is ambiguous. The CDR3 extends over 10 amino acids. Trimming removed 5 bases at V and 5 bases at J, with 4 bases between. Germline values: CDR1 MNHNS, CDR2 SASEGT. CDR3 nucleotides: TGTGCCAGCAGTCAACACGAGCAGTACTTC. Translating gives CASSQHEQYF.

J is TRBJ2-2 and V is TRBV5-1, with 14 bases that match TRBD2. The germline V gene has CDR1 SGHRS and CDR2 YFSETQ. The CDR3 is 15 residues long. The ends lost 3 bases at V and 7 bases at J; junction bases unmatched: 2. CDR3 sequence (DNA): TGCGCCAGCAGCTGGGGGACTAGCGGGAGCGGGGAGCTGTTTTTT. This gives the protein CASSWGTSGSGELFF.

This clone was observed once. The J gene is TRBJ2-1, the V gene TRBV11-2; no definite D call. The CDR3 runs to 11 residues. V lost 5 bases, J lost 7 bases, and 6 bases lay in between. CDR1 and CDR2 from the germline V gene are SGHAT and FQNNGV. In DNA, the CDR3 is TGTGCCAGCAGCCAAACTAATGAGCAGTTCTTC. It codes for CASSQTNEQFF.

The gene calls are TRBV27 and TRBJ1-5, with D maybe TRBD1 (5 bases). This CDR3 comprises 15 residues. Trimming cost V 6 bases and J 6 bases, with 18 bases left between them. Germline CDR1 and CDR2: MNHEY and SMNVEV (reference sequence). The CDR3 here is CASRPRDGSPQPQHF. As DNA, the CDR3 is TGTGCCAGCAGACCCCGGGACGGCAGCCCTCAGCCCCAGCATTTT.

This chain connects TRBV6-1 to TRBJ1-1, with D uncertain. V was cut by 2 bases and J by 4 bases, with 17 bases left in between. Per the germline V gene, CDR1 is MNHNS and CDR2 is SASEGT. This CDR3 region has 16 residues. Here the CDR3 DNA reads TGTGCCAGCAGTGAAAACTTGTGGCAGACGAGCACTGAAGCTTTCTTT. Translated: CASSENLWQTSTEAFF.